The source of this T cell receptor (beta chain) is a study of identical twins. Study observations and caveats: Within twin pairs, the out-of-frame alpha sequences they shared showed excess low generation probability.

TCRdb called the 5' RACE reads again in MiXCR, with one record for every CDR3 protein. This table holds approximately 150,000 distinct CDR3 sequences, roughly 3.2% found once. This clonotype has a count of ten or more. The target antigen is unknown. The CDR3 consists of 12 residues. V lost 5 bases, J lost 0 bases, and 4 bases lay in between. Germline CDR1 is MNHEY and CDR2 is SVGEGT. The specimen was memory T cells sorted from blood. This clonotype was obtained from a man younger than 35 in good health. V and J are TRBV6-2 or TRBV6-3 and TRBJ2-5; unclear D gene. As DNA, the CDR3 is TGTGCCAGCAGTGGACACCAAGAGACCCAGTACTTC. Residues: CASSGHQETQYF.